Listed below are T cell receptor beta chains from one sample, sequenced in a study of cytomegalovirus exposure and HLA in healthy donors. Only in-frame clones appear in the TCRdb table, and some are missing; sequencing was by immunoSEQ multiplex PCR. The profile shows some 130,000 clones, 76% of them singletons. Material: PBMCs. These receptors originate from a female donor in good health and CMV-seropositive. Each CDR3 is given with its conserved first and last residue. Each record gives: clone size, D gene, J gene, V gene, CDR3 DNA, CDR3 protein. The D gene is left open where the match is weak. Clone size appears in some rows only: once, few, many, or a class for an expanded clone.

size: .
D: .
J: TRBJ2-7
V: TRBV5-1
DNA: TGCGCCAGCAGCCGACAGATCCATACCTACGAGCAGTACTTC
CDR3: CASSRQIHTYEQYF

size: .
D: .
J: TRBJ2-1
V: TRBV7-2
DNA: TGTGCCAGCAGCTTAGCCGGGAACTCCTACAATGAGCAGTTCTTC
CDR3: CASSLAGNSYNEQFF

size: .
D: .
J: TRBJ2-1
V: TRBV7-2
DNA: TGTGCCAGCAGCTTATCAGGGGCGCGCTCCTACAATGAGCAGTTCTTC
CDR3: CASSLSGARSYNEQFF

size: .
D: .
J: TRBJ1-1
V: TRBV27
DNA: TGTGCCAGCAGACAGGGTTTTAACACTGAAGCTTTCTTT
CDR3: CASRQGFNTEAFF

size: .
D: TRBD1
J: TRBJ2-1
V: TRBV11-2
DNA: TGTGCCAGCAATACCCTACCGGGACAGGGATTCTTC
CDR3: CASNTLPGQGFF

size: .
D: .
J: TRBJ2-7
V: TRBV5-1
DNA: TGCGCCAGCAGCTTGGGACTCTACGAGCAGTACTTC
CDR3: CASSLGLYEQYF

size: .
D: TRBD1
J: TRBJ2-2
V: TRBV28
DNA: TGTGCCAGCAGCCCGATCAGGGGGCGCGTCGCGAACACCGGGGAGCTGTTTTTT
CDR3: CASSPIRGRVANTGELFF

size: .
D: TRBD1
J: TRBJ2-7
V: TRBV7-8
DNA: TGTGCCAGCACCCCAGACAGGGGATTCACCTACGAGCAGTACTTC
CDR3: CASTPDRGFTYEQYF

size: .
D: TRBD2
J: TRBJ2-3
V: TRBV2
DNA: TGTGCCAGCCGCGGACTAGCGGGGGTTGGTACGCAGTATTTT
CDR3: CASRGLAGVGTQYF

size: .
D: TRBD2
J: TRBJ2-7
V: TRBV13
DNA: TGTGCCAGCAGTAGTAAAGGGACTAGCGACACTATTAACTCCTACGAGCAGTACTTC
CDR3: CASSSKGTSDTINSYEQYF

size: once
D: .
J: TRBJ2-7
V: TRBV15
DNA: TGTGCCACCAGCAGAGATATCAGGAAAGACTACGAGCAGTACTTC
CDR3: CATSRDIRKDYEQYF

size: .
D: .
J: TRBJ2-7
V: TRBV7-9
DNA: TGTGCCAGCAGCTTAGGACAGGTCCACGAGCAGTACTTC
CDR3: CASSLGQVHEQYF

size: .
D: TRBD1
J: TRBJ2-7
V: TRBV28
DNA: TGTGCCAGCAGTGACAGGGTCGAGCAGTACTTC
CDR3: CASSDRVEQYF

size: .
D: TRBD2
J: TRBJ2-5
V: TRBV7-6
DNA: TGTGCCAGCAGCCCCACCGCCCGACTAGCAGGAGAGACCCAGTACTTC
CDR3: CASSPTARLAGETQYF

size: .
D: TRBD1
J: TRBJ1-3
V: TRBV2
DNA: TGTGCCAGCATTCCGGACAGGGGGCATGGAAACACCATATATTTT
CDR3: CASIPDRGHGNTIYF

size: few
D: .
J: TRBJ2-2
V: TRBV7-6
DNA: TGTGCCAGCAGCTTAGTCGCCGAGGCGAACACCGGGGAGCTGTTTTTT
CDR3: CASSLVAEANTGELFF

size: .
D: .
J: TRBJ1-4
V: TRBV25-1
DNA: TGTGCCAGCAAACCCGACCCAGGCCACAATGAAAAACTGTTTTTT
CDR3: CASKPDPGHNEKLFF

size: .
D: .
J: TRBJ2-2
V: TRBV2
DNA: TGTGCCAGCCTCCGGGACATATACACCGGGGAGCTGTTTTTT
CDR3: CASLRDIYTGELFF

size: .
D: TRBD1
J: TRBJ1-1
V: TRBV30
DNA: TGTGCCTGGAGTGAGCCAGGGGGCCGCACTGAAGCTTTCTTT
CDR3: CAWSEPGGRTEAFF

size: .
D: TRBD1
J: TRBJ2-7
V: TRBV28
DNA: TGTGCCAGCAGTCCCTTCGGGACAGGGGGCATTGCCACCTACGAGCAGTACTTC
CDR3: CASSPFGTGGIATYEQYF

size: .
D: .
J: TRBJ2-5
V: TRBV11-1
DNA: TGTGCCAGCAGCCGGGAGTCGGGGGAGACCCAGTACTTC
CDR3: CASSRESGETQYF

size: few
D: .
J: TRBJ2-3
V: TRBV27
DNA: TGTGCCAGCAGTTTAGTAGGGGTCGGGGATACGCAGTATTTT
CDR3: CASSLVGVGDTQYF

size: .
D: .
J: TRBJ1-6
V: TRBV28
DNA: TGTGCCAGCAGTTTACGAGGTTCCTATAATTCACCCCTCCACTTT
CDR3: CASSLRGSYNSPLHF

size: .
D: TRBD2
J: TRBJ2-1
V: TRBV15
DNA: TGTGCCACCAGCAGAGATCCCCGGCTCGGGGGGAGCTCCTACAATGAGCAGTTCTTC
CDR3: CATSRDPRLGGSSYNEQFF

size: .
D: .
J: TRBJ1-2
V: TRBV29-1
DNA: TGCAGCGCCAGATGGAGGGACGGCTACACCTTC
CDR3: CSARWRDGYTF